This entry concerns a single TCR beta chain. Germline CDR1 and CDR2: ENHRY and SYGVKD. The CDR3 is 13 amino acids. Trimming removed 2 bases from V and 7 bases from J, with 11 bases in between. The record originates from a study of blood T cell repertoires in COVID-19. Some clones are missing from TCRdb's copy, which holds only in-frame ones; the method was immunoSEQ multiplex PCR. The sample records 150,000 to 200,000 clones, around 85% being singletons. The sequence was collected from a man in his 60s who had recovered from COVID-19. The sample comprised peripheral blood. The rearrangement uses TRBV10-3 and TRBJ1-2; D call uncertain. The CDR3 coding sequence is TGTGCCATCAGTGAGAACGGGGTTGGTGGCTACACCTTC. It yields the protein CAISENGVGGYTF.